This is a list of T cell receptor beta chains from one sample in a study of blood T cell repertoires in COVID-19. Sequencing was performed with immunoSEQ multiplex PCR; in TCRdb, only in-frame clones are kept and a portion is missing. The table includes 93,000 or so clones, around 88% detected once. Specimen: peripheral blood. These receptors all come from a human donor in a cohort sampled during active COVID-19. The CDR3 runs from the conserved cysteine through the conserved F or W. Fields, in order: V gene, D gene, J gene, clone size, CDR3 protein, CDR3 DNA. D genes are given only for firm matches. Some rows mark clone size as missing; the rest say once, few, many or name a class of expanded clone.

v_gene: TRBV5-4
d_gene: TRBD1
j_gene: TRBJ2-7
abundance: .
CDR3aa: CASSQGVGESYEQYF
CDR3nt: TGTGCCAGCAGTCAGGGGGTCGGCGAATCCTACGAGCAGTACTTC

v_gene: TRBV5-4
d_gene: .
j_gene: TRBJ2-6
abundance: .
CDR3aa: CASKQGLRSGANVLTF
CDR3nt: TGTGCCAGCAAACAGGGTCTTCGTTCTGGGGCCAACGTCCTGACTTTC

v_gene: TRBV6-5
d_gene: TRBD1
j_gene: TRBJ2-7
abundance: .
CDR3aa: CASRDRVREQYF
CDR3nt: TGTGCCAGCAGGGACAGGGTCCGGGAGCAGTACTTC

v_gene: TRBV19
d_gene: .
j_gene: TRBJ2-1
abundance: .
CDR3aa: CASSIVPGYEQFF
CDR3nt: TGTGCCAGTAGTATAGTGCCGGGGTATGAGCAGTTCTTC

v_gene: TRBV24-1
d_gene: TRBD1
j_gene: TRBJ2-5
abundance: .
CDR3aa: CATSDSGTGIRETQYF
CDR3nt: TGTGCCACCAGTGATAGCGGGACAGGGATTCGGGAGACCCAGTACTTC

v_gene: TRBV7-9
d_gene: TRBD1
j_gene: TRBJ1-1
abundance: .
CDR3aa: CASSPGTGGLYTEAFF
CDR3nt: TGTGCCAGCAGCCCCGGGACAGGGGGTCTCTACACTGAAGCTTTCTTT

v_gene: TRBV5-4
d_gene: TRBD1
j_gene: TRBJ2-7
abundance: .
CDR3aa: CASSAPTGVLTEQYF
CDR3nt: TGTGCCAGCAGCGCCCCGACAGGGGTATTAACCGAGCAGTACTTC

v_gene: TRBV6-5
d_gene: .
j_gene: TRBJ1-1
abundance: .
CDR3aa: CATGARGRGEAFF
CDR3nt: TGTGCCACAGGGGCCCGAGGACGCGGTGAAGCTTTCTTT

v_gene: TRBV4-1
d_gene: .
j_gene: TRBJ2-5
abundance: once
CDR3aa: CASSQERGQGTQYF
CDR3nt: TGCGCCAGCAGCCAAGAGCGGGGGCAGGGGACCCAGTACTTC

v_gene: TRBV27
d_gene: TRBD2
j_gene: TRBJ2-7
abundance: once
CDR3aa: CASSSATSIDYEQYF
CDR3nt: TGTGCCAGCAGTTCGGCGACTAGCATCGACTACGAGCAGTACTTC

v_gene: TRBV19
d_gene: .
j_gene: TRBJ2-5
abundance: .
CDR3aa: CASSIGSQETQYF
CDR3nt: TGTGCCAGTAGTATAGGGAGTCAGGAGACCCAGTACTTC

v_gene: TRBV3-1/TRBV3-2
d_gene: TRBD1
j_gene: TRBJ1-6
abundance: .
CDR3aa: CASSRTGGAGSPLHF
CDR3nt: TGTGCCAGCAGCCGGACAGGGGGCGCAGGGTCACCCCTCCACTTT

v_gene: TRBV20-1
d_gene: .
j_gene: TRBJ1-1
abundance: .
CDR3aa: CSAEGDTEAFF
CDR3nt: TGCAGTGCAGAGGGGGACACTGAAGCTTTCTTT

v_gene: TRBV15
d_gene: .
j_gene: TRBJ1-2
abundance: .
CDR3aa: CATSRVLAGSYGYTF
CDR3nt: TGTGCCACCAGCAGAGTACTGGCAGGGTCATATGGCTACACCTTC

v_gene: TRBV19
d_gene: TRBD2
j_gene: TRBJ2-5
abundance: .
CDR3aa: CASSIILAGAETQYF
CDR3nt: TGTGCCAGTAGTATCATCCTAGCGGGAGCTGAGACCCAGTACTTC

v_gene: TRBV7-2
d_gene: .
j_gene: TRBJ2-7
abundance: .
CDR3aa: CASSTSGWTYEQYF
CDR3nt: TGTGCCAGCAGCACGAGCGGGTGGACCTACGAGCAGTACTTC

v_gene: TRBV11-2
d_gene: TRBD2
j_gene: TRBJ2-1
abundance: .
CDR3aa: CASSFRVAGQSSYNEQFF
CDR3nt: TGTGCCAGCAGCTTCCGAGTAGCGGGCCAAAGCTCCTACAATGAGCAGTTCTTC

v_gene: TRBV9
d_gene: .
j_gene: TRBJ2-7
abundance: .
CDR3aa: CASSSGGGESEQYF
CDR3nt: TGTGCCAGCAGCTCTGGAGGCGGGGAGAGCGAGCAGTACTTC

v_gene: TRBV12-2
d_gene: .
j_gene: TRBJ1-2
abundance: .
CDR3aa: CASRFIDGYTF
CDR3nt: TGTGCAAGTCGCTTTATAGATGGCTACACCTTC

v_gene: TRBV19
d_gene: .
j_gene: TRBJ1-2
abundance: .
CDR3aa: CASSIPRPPNYGYTF
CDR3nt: TGTGCCAGTAGTATCCCGAGGCCTCCTAACTATGGCTACACCTTC

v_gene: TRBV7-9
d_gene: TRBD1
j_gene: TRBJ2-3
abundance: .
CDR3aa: CASSRDRGEDTQYF
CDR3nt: TGTGCCAGCAGCCGGGACAGGGGGGAAGATACGCAGTATTTT

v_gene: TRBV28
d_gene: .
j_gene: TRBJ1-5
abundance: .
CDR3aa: CASRRGGGRNQPQHF
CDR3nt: TGTGCCAGCAGACGAGGGGGTGGCCGCAATCAGCCCCAGCATTTT